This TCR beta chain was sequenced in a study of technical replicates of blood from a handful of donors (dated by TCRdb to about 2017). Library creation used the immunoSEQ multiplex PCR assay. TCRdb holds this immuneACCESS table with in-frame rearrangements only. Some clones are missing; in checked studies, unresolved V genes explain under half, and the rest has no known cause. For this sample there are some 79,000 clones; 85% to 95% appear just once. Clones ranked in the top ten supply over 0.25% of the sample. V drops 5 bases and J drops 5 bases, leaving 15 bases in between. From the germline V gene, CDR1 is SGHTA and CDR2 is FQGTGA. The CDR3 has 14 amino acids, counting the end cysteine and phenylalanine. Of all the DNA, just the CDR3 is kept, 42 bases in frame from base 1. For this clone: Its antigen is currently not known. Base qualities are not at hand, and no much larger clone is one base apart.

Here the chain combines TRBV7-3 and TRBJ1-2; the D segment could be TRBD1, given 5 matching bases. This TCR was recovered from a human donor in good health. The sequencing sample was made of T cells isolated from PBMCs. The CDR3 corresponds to CASSPMEGAYGYTF. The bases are TGTGCCAGCAGCCCTATGGAAGGGGCATATGGCTACACCTTC.